The 18 T cell receptor beta chains below come from one sample, sequenced in a study of shared clonotypes between healthy human individuals. TCRdb's table, derived via immunoSEQ multiplex PCR, lists solely in-frame clones and lacks some. The repertoire holds some 2,000,000 clones, with around 95% as singletons. Material: naive CD4+ T cells sorted from blood. Subset specified: CD45RA+ positively selected. The receptors were gathered from a man between 18 and 29 years old in good health.

In regard to this clone: Other nucleotide sequences from this sample produce the same CDR3. The V gene is TRBV5-4, the J gene TRBJ1-1, with D unclear. The CDR3 totals 13 residues. CDR1 SGHNT and CDR2 YYREEE come from the germline V gene (reference sequence). The ends were cut back, 2 bases at V and 1 base at J, with 6 bases in the middle. As DNA, the CDR3 is TGTGCCAGCAGCTTTTCGGCGAACACTGAAGCTTTCTTT. This encodes CASSFSANTEAFF.

The chain has TRBV7-2 and TRBJ2-7, with D perhaps TRBD1 or TRBD2 (5 bases each). There are 14 residues in the CDR3. Germline loops: CDR1 SGHTA, CDR2 FQGNSA. Trimming left V 2 bases short and J 2 bases short, with 10 bases between. CDR3 loop: CASSLYGDPYEQYF. The CDR3 DNA follows: TGTGCCAGCAGCTTATATGGGGACCCCTACGAGCAGTACTTC.

The chain couples TRBV7-2 to TRBJ1-2; 8 positions match TRBD1. This CDR3 is built from 13 residues. V was clipped by 5 bases and J by 8 bases; unmatched bases: 7. CDR1 and CDR2 (germline): SGHTA, FQGNSA. The CDR3 bases are TGTGCCAGCAGCCCCGACAGGGGTCAAGGCTACACCTTC. Translation gives CASSPDRGQGYTF.

A remark on this clone: This sample includes further DNA sequences coding for the same CDR3. The chain combines TRBV7-9 with TRBJ1-2; no definite D call. CDR1 SEHNR and CDR2 FQNEAQ come from the germline V gene (reference sequence). The CDR3 runs to 14 residues. Trimming left V 1 base short and J 2 bases short, with 8 bases between. The CDR3, as DNA: TGTGCCAGCAGCTTAGGGCAGTTAAACTATGGCTACACCTTC. This codes for CASSLGQLNYGYTF. Based on the CDR3 plus reference TRBV7-9 and TRBJ1-2, the full variable domain is DTGVSQNPRHKITKRGQNVTFRCDPISEHNRLYWYRQTLGQGPEFLTYFQNEAQLEKSRLLSDRFSAERPKGSFSTLEIQRTEQGDSAMYLCASSLGQLNYGYTFGSGTRLTVV.

A single count supports this clone. The rearrangement uses TRBV11-2 and TRBJ1-3, with TRBD1 as a possible D gene (5 bases). CDR1 and CDR2 from the germline V gene are SGHAT and FQNNGV. Trimming removed 8 bases from V and 0 bases from J, with 11 bases in between. The CDR3 runs 14 residues. The CDR3: CASRQGGSGNTIYF. The DNA for the CDR3 is TGTGCCAGCCGCCAGGGAGGCTCTGGAAACACCATATATTTT.

Worth noting for this clone: This same CDR3 is encoded by further DNA sequences in the sample. The chain combines TRBV28 with TRBJ1-5; D call uncertain. The CDR3 consists of 12 residues. V was pared by 3 bases and J by 7 bases, with 7 bases between. CDR1 and CDR2 (germline): MDHEN, SYDVKM. The CDR3 region has the DNA TGTGCCAGCAGTTTGGGCGGACAGCCCCAGCATTTT. It is translated as CASSLGGQPQHF.

This chain links TRBV7-2 with TRBJ2-7; 9 bases are a match to TRBD1. Per the germline V gene, CDR1 is SGHTA and CDR2 is FQGNSA. CDR3 size: 15 residues. J lost 2 bases, V lost 6 bases, and 8 bases had no gene match. The CDR3 nucleotides read TGTGCCAGCAGGGCCACCGGGACAGGGCCCTACGAGCAGTACTTC. Amino acids: CASRATGTGPYEQYF.

As regards this clone: The same CDR3 arises from other DNA sequences in this sample as well. The V gene is TRBV4-1, the J gene TRBJ1-5; D uncertain. CDR1 and CDR2 (germline): MGHRA, YSYEKL. CDR3 length equals 14 residues. V was cut by 1 base and J by 4 bases, with 8 bases left in between. This chain's CDR3 is CASSQVRSNQPQHF. The CDR3 DNA reads TGCGCCAGCAGCCAAGTGAGAAGTAATCAGCCCCAGCATTTT.

This chain joins TRBV19 and TRBJ1-4; D is uncertain. CDR3 length equals 14 residues. V lost 2 bases and J 2 bases, leaving 6 bases between the germline ends. Germline CDR1 LNHDA, CDR2 SQIVND (reference sequence). CDR3 loop: CASSITRTNEKLFF. The CDR3 bases are TGTGCCAGTAGTATAACAAGGACTAATGAAAAACTGTTTTTT.

The CDR3 region is CASSPGGARTYEQYF. Written as DNA, the CDR3 is TGCGCCAGCAGCCCAGGGGGAGCCAGGACCTACGAGCAGTACTTC. V usage is TRBV5-1 and J usage is TRBJ2-7; 7 bases are a match to TRBD1. The CDR3 has 15 amino acids. The junction had 9 bases not matched to a gene; V was cut back by 4 bases and J by 2 bases. Germline V CDR1 and CDR2: SGHRS, YFSETQ. The whole variable domain, filled in from reference TRBV5-1 and TRBJ2-7, reads KAGVTQTPRYLIKTRGQQVTLSCSPISGHRSVSWYQQTPGQGLQFLFEYFSETQRNKGNFPGRFSGRQFSNSRSEMNVSTLELGDSALYLCASSPGGARTYEQYFGPGTRLTVT.

This sequence joins TRBV11-2 and TRBJ2-7, with a possible D match to TRBD1 (5 bases). This CDR3 is built from 13 residues. Trimming removed 0 bases from V and 5 bases from J, with 8 bases in between. Per the germline V gene, CDR1 is SGHAT and CDR2 is FQNNGV. The CDR3 spells CASSLDRVNEQYF. CDR3 in DNA: TGTGCCAGCAGCTTAGACAGGGTCAACGAGCAGTACTTC.

The sample holds one count of this clone. The chain combines TRBV6-1 with TRBJ1-4; TRBD1 matches 10 bases. Trimming at V came to 4 bases and at J to 4 bases, leaving 6 bases not matched to a gene. Germline CDR1 MNHNS, CDR2 SASEGT. The length of the CDR3 is 16 residues. The CDR3 loop is CASSAYRTGGNEKLFF. CDR3 nucleotide sequence: TGTGCCAGCAGTGCGTACCGGACAGGGGGTAATGAAAAACTGTTTTTT.

The rearrangement links TRBV19 to TRBJ2-5; 10 bases are shared with TRBD1. V was clipped by 5 bases and J by 5 bases; unmatched bases: 8. The length of the CDR3 is 15 residues. Germline CDR1 is LNHDA and CDR2 is SQIVND (reference sequence). The CDR3 DNA is TGTGCCAGTAGTCCAGACAGGGGGCGCGGGGAGACCCAGTACTTC. This codes for CASSPDRGRGETQYF.

The rearrangement joins TRBV28 to TRBJ2-2, with TRBD1 matching 10 bases. The V gene end was trimmed by 7 bases and the J gene end by 4 bases; junction bases not matched to a gene: 3. The germline V gene has CDR1 MDHEN and CDR2 SYDVKM. The CDR3 loop spans 14 amino acids. The CDR3, as DNA: TGTGCCAGCAAGACAGGGGGCGTCACCGGGGAGCTGTTTTTT. Translating it yields CASKTGGVTGELFF.

The chain is built from TRBV19 and TRBJ2-1; the match to TRBD2 covers 7 bases. The J segment lost 1 base and the V segment lost 5 bases, leaving 5 bases of the junction unmatched. The CDR3 has 15 residues. Germline V gene lookup returns CDR1 LNHDA and CDR2 SQIVND (reference sequence). For the CDR3, the DNA is TGTGCCAGTAGTCGGGCGGGAGAGTCCTACAATGAGCAGTTCTTC. Protein product: CASSRAGESYNEQFF.

V and J are TRBV30 and TRBJ2-1, with 8 positions matching TRBD1. The germline V gene encodes CDR1 GTSNPN and CDR2 SVGIG (reference sequence). With V trimmed by 0 bases and J by 7 bases, 14 bases remained unmatched. The CDR3 consists of 17 residues. Here the CDR3 DNA reads TGTGCCTGGAGTGTAGCCAACTCTCACAGGACAGGGAATGAGCAGTTCTTC. Translation gives CAWSVANSHRTGNEQFF.

The DNA of the CDR3 is TGTGCCAGCAGCTTGACGGGACTAGCGGGAGGGTTTGGCGATACGCAGTATTTT. Residues: CASSLTGLAGGFGDTQYF. The V gene is TRBV5-5, the J gene TRBJ2-3; TRBD2 aligns across 16 bases. Germline values: CDR1 SGHKS, CDR2 YYEKEE (reference sequence). CDR3 length: 18 residues. J was trimmed by 6 bases and V by 1 base; bases with no gene match: 8. The complete variable domain, with remaining parts taken from reference TRBV5-5 and TRBJ2-3, reads DAGVTQSPTHLIKTRGQQVTLRCSPISGHKSVSWYQQVLGQGPQFIFQYYEKEERGRGNFPDRFSARQFPNYSSELNVNALLLGDSALYLCASSLTGLAGGFGDTQYFGPGTRLTVL.

This chain connects TRBV10-2 to TRBJ1-2; unclear D gene. The germline V and J ends were trimmed by 6 bases and 5 bases, with 13 bases remaining between them. CDR3 length equals 13 residues. Per germline, CDR1 WSHSY and CDR2 SAAADI. The CDR3 sequence: CASRPGLGYGYTF. As DNA, the CDR3 is TGCGCCAGCAGACCAGGCCTCGGGTATGGCTACACCTTC.